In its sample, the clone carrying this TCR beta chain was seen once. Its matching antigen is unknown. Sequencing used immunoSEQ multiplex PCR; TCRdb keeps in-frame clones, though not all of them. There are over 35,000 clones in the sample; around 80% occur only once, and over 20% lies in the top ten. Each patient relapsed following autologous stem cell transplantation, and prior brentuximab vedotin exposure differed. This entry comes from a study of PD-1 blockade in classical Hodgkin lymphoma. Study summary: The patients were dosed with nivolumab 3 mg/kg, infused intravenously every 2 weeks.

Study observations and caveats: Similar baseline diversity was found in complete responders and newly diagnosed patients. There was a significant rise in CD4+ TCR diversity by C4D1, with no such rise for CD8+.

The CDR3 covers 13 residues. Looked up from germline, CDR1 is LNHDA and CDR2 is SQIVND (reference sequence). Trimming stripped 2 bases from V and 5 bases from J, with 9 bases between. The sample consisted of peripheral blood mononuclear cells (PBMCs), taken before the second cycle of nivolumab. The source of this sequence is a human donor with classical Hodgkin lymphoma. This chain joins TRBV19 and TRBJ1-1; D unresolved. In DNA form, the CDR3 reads TGTGCCAGTAGTATAAACAGATGGACTGAAGCTTTCTTT. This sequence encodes CASSINRWTEAFF.